Listed below are T cell receptor beta chains from one sample, sequenced in a study of T cell changes during pregnancy in multiple sclerosis. Profiled with immunoSEQ multiplex PCR; TCRdb holds only in-frame clones, not every one. The profile shows tens of thousands of clones, around 90% of them singletons. The sample here was peripheral blood, taken in the third trimester of pregnancy. Source of these receptors: a female donor with multiple sclerosis, enrolled in a pregnancy study. The CDR3 runs from the conserved cysteine through the conserved F or W. A D gene is named only where the DNA matches it firmly. Clone size is stated in some rows and not others, as once, few, many or a class when expanded.

j_call v_call clone_size d_call cdr3_aa cdr3_nt
TRBJ2-3 TRBV7-2 NA TRBD2 CASSPRTSGDTDTQYF TGTGCCAGCAGCCCTAGGACTAGCGGGGATACAGATACGCAGTATTTT
TRBJ2-3 TRBV10-3 NA NA CAISERSDWVTDTQYF TGTGCCATCAGTGAGAGGTCAGACTGGGTCACAGATACGCAGTATTTT
TRBJ1-1 TRBV7-8 NA NA CASSLSPPGMNTEAFF TGTGCCAGCAGCTTGTCCCCCCCGGGGATGAACACTGAAGCTTTCTTT
TRBJ1-1 TRBV6-5 NA NA CASSYSSGLGSTEAFF TGTGCCAGCAGTTACTCCTCGGGATTGGGGTCCACTGAAGCTTTCTTT
TRBJ2-7 TRBV5-4 NA TRBD1 CASFRQGSYEQYF TGTGCCAGCTTTCGACAGGGCTCCTACGAGCAGTACTTC
TRBJ2-7 TRBV10-3 NA NA CAIKSGYEQYF TGTGCCATCAAGTCAGGCTACGAGCAGTACTTC
TRBJ1-3 TRBV4-3 NA NA CASSQDAGARGNTIYF TGCGCCAGCAGCCAAGATGCGGGGGCGAGGGGAAACACCATATATTTT
TRBJ1-1 TRBV29-1 NA NA CSVADSANTEAFF TGCAGCGTGGCGGACAGTGCGAACACTGAAGCTTTCTTT
TRBJ1-5 TRBV5-1 NA TRBD1 CASSLVGGHQPQHF TGCGCCAGCAGCTTAGTAGGGGGCCATCAGCCCCAGCATTTT
TRBJ2-1 TRBV19 NA TRBD2 CASGERELDEQFF TGTGCCAGTGGTGAGCGGGAGTTAGATGAGCAGTTCTTC
TRBJ2-7 TRBV27 once NA CASSTARQDRYEQYF TGTGCCAGCAGTACCGCCCGACAGGATCGCTACGAGCAGTACTTC
TRBJ1-4 TRBV7-2 NA TRBD1 CASSSTGQGAEKLFF TGTGCCAGCAGCTCTACGGGACAGGGGGCTGAAAAACTGTTTTTT
TRBJ2-7 TRBV6-5 NA TRBD2 CASSYSGLAEFYEQYF TGTGCCAGCAGTTACTCCGGACTAGCGGAGTTCTACGAGCAGTACTTC
TRBJ1-4 TRBV28 NA TRBD1 CASEDRGNEKLFF TGTGCCAGCGAGGACAGGGGTAATGAAAAACTGTTTTTT
TRBJ2-3 TRBV6-1 NA NA CASSEDPGTDTQYF TGTGCCAGCAGTGAAGACCCGGGCACAGATACGCAGTATTTT
TRBJ2-2 TRBV6-5 NA NA CASSRGYTGELFF TGTGCCAGCAGTAGGGGGTACACCGGGGAGCTGTTTTTT
TRBJ1-2 TRBV6-5 NA NA CASSPQGRANYGYTF TGTGCCAGCAGTCCCCAGGGTCGGGCTAACTATGGCTACACCTTC
TRBJ2-7 TRBV28 NA TRBD1 CASSTQGAPVLYEQYF TGTGCCAGCAGTACACAGGGGGCGCCGGTGTTGTACGAGCAGTACTTC
TRBJ2-1 TRBV27 NA NA CASSPRQLGVQFF TGTGCCAGCAGTCCCCGGCAATTAGGGGTACAGTTCTTC
TRBJ2-3 TRBV11-2 NA TRBD2 CASSLVGLAGLFADTQYF TGTGCCAGCAGCTTAGTGGGACTAGCGGGGCTTTTTGCAGATACGCAGTATTTT
TRBJ2-3 TRBV5-1 NA NA CASSLRRTGREDTQYF TGCGCCAGCAGCTTGAGACGGACAGGGAGGGAGGATACGCAGTATTTT
TRBJ1-4 TRBV28 NA NA CASSLGGSGEKLFF TGTGCCAGCAGTTTAGGAGGGTCTGGCGAAAAACTGTTTTTT
TRBJ1-5 TRBV27 NA NA CASSSLGTLNQPQHF TGTGCCAGCAGCAGTTTGGGGACACTAAATCAGCCCCAGCATTTT
TRBJ1-5 TRBV6-5 NA TRBD1 CASSYTGGGQPQHF TGTGCCAGCAGTTATACAGGGGGCGGTCAGCCCCAGCATTTT
TRBJ1-1 TRBV10-3 NA NA CAISESYQENTEAFF TGTGCCATCAGTGAGTCTTATCAGGAGAACACTGAAGCTTTCTTT
TRBJ1-1 TRBV4-1 NA NA CASSPQDGGHTEAFF TGCGCCAGCAGCCCCCAAGACGGGGGGCACACTGAAGCTTTCTTT
TRBJ1-1 TRBV25-1 NA NA CASSEWNRGRTEAFF TGTGCCAGCAGTGAATGGAACCGGGGGAGGACTGAAGCTTTCTTT
TRBJ2-5 TRBV6-5 NA NA CASRGTTQETQYF TGTGCCTCAAGGGGGACTACCCAAGAGACCCAGTACTTC
TRBJ2-7 TRBV7-2 NA NA CASSLAPPQWGLSYEQYF TGTGCCAGCAGCTTAGCGCCCCCCCAGTGGGGGCTTTCCTACGAGCAGTACTTC
TRBJ2-3 TRBV23-1 NA NA CASRRRSGYPFTDTQYF TGCGCCAGCAGAAGACGCAGCGGTTACCCCTTTACAGATACGCAGTATTTT
TRBJ1-4 TRBV12-2 NA NA CASRFNRDWPRKLFF TGTGCAAGTCGCTTCAACCGGGACTGGCCCCGAAAACTGTTTTTT
TRBJ2-1 TRBV30 NA TRBD1 CAWSVRQGDYNEQFF TGTGCCTGGAGTGTACGTCAGGGGGACTACAATGAGCAGTTCTTC
TRBJ1-2 TRBV5-1 NA TRBD1 CASSWDRSGLDYGYTF TGCGCCAGCAGCTGGGACAGGTCAGGCCTCGACTATGGCTACACCTTC
TRBJ2-7 TRBV6-1 NA NA CASQDSYEQYF TGTGCCAGCCAGGACTCCTACGAGCAGTACTTC
TRBJ2-5 TRBV5-1 NA NA CASSLVRQETQYF TGCGCCAGCAGCTTGGTTCGCCAAGAGACCCAGTACTTC
TRBJ1-2 TRBV7-9 NA TRBD1 CASSLDQNRGRYHGYTF TGTGCCAGCAGCTTAGACCAGAACAGGGGGCGGTATCATGGCTACACCTTC
TRBJ2-7 TRBV7-2 NA TRBD1 CASSLRQGGEQYF TGTGCCAGCAGCCTTCGACAGGGCGGCGAGCAGTACTTC
TRBJ2-1 TRBV18 once TRBD2 CASSPLGTSGSSYNEQFF TGTGCCAGCTCACCCCTCGGGACTAGCGGGAGCTCCTACAATGAGCAGTTCTTC
TRBJ1-4 TRBV10-3 NA NA CAISESSGALEKLFF TGTGCCATCAGTGAGTCGTCAGGTGCCCTTGAAAAACTGTTTTTT
TRBJ2-3 TRBV29-1 NA TRBD2 CSVLAGGPLTDTQYF TGCAGCGTTCTAGCGGGAGGGCCCCTCACAGATACGCAGTATTTT
TRBJ2-5 TRBV2 NA TRBD1 CASSLDRAETQYF TGTGCCAGCAGTCTGGACAGGGCAGAGACCCAGTACTTC
TRBJ2-1 TRBV1 NA NA CTSSQGLAGGPEFF TGCACCAGCAGCCAAGGACTAGCGGGAGGGCCGGAGTTCTTC
TRBJ1-1 TRBV4-2 NA NA CASSRLAGGVGTEAFF TGTGCCAGCAGCCGCCTGGCGGGGGGGGTGGGCACTGAAGCTTTCTTT
TRBJ1-5 TRBV28 NA TRBD1 CASRRTGGGPQHF TGTGCCAGCAGACGGACAGGGGGCGGGCCCCAGCATTTT
TRBJ2-5 TRBV30 NA NA CAWGGGGLNQETQYF TGTGCCTGGGGGGGAGGAGGACTGAACCAAGAGACCCAGTACTTC
TRBJ2-2 TRBV7-2 once NA CASRLAALNTGELFF TGTGCCAGCAGGTTAGCGGCACTAAACACCGGGGAGCTGTTTTTT
TRBJ1-1 TRBV19 NA TRBD1 CASSILPGQGSTEAFF TGTGCCAGTAGTATCTTACCGGGACAGGGGTCGACTGAAGCTTTCTTT
TRBJ1-1 TRBV27 NA TRBD1 CASSLLQGRSFEAFF TGTGCCAGCAGTCTCCTACAGGGGCGCAGCTTTGAAGCTTTCTTT
TRBJ1-2 TRBV6-5 NA NA CASSYRQDYGYTF TGTGCCAGCAGTTACCGGCAGGACTATGGCTACACCTTC
TRBJ2-1 TRBV28 NA TRBD2 CASRGTSGKVNEQFF TGTGCCAGCAGGGGAACTAGCGGGAAAGTCAATGAGCAGTTCTTC
TRBJ1-4 TRBV28 NA NA CASSFGGSSNEKLFF TGTGCCAGCAGTTTTGGGGGGAGCTCTAATGAAAAACTGTTTTTT
TRBJ2-7 TRBV28 NA NA CASTPGGGPNYEQYF TGTGCCAGCACCCCGGGCGGGGGCCCGAACTACGAGCAGTACTTC
TRBJ2-7 TRBV11-2 NA TRBD2 CASSSTTSGRRYEQYF TGTGCCAGCAGCTCGACGACTAGCGGGAGACGCTACGAGCAGTACTTC
TRBJ2-1 TRBV5-4 NA TRBD1 CASRFDRGLYNEQFF TGTGCCAGCAGATTCGACAGGGGGCTCTACAATGAGCAGTTCTTC
TRBJ2-7 TRBV2 NA NA CAGRASAFPYEQYF TGTGCCGGAAGGGCTAGCGCATTCCCCTACGAGCAGTACTTC
TRBJ2-7 TRBV19 NA TRBD2 CASSIWKAGASEQYF TGTGCCAGTAGTATATGGAAAGCGGGAGCTTCCGAGCAGTACTTC
TRBJ2-1 TRBV2 NA NA CASRGGGYNEQFF TGTGCCAGCAGGGGAGGGGGGTACAATGAGCAGTTCTTC